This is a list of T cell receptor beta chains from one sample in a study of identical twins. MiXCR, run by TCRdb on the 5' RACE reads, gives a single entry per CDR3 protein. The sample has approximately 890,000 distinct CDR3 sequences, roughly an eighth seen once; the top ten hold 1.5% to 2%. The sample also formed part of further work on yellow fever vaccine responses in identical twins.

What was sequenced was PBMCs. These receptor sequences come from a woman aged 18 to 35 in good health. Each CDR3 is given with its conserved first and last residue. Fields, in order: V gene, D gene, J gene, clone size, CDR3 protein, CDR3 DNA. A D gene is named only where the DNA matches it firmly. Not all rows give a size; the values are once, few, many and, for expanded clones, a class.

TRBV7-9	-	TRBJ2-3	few	CASSDRQFPTQYF	TGTGCCAGCAGCGACAGACAGTTTCCTACGCAGTATTTT
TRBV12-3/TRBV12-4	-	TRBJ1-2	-	CASSSTQTGYTF	TGTGCCAGCAGTTCCACTCAGACTGGCTACACCTTC
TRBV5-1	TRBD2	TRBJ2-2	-	CASRNSGGPTGELFF	TGCGCCAGCAGAAATAGCGGGGGACCCACCGGGGAGCTGTTTTTT
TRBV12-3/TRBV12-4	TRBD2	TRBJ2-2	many	CASSLVPIAGGGPANTGELFF	TGTGCCAGCAGTTTAGTCCCTATAGCGGGAGGGGGCCCCGCGAACACCGGGGAGCTGTTTTTT
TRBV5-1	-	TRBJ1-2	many	CASSLGVTTPANYGYTF	TGCGCCAGCAGCTTGGGGGTAACAACGCCAGCTAACTATGGCTACACCTTC
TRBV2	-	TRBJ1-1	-	CASRGELNTEAFF	TGTGCCAGCAGAGGGGAACTGAACACTGAAGCTTTCTTT
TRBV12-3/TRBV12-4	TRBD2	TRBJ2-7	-	CASSWEAGVYEQYF	TGTGCCAGCAGTTGGGAAGCGGGAGTCTACGAGCAGTACTTC
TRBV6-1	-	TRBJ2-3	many	CASSRGPGTGTDTQYF	TGTGCCAGCAGTCGGGGGCCAGGGACCGGGACAGATACGCAGTATTTT
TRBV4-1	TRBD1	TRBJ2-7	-	CASSGGTGSSYEQYF	TGCGCCAGCAGCGGTGGGACAGGGTCCTCCTACGAGCAGTACTTC
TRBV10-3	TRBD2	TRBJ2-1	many	CAISEPSGSKDEQFF	TGTGCCATCAGTGAGCCTAGCGGGAGTAAGGATGAGCAGTTCTTC
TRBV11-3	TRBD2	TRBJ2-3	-	CASSYWTSGREDTQYF	TGTGCCAGCAGCTACTGGACTAGCGGGAGGGAAGATACGCAGTATTTT
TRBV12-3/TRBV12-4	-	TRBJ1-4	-	CASSLGAPSREKLFF	TGTGCCAGCAGTTTAGGTGCCCCTTCCCGTGAAAAACTGTTTTTT
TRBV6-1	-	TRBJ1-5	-	CASTGAGNQPQHF	TGTGCCAGCACTGGGGCTGGGAATCAGCCCCAGCATTTT
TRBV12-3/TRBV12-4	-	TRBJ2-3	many	CASSLGTLADTQYF	TGTGCCAGCAGTTTGGGGACCTTGGCAGATACGCAGTATTTT
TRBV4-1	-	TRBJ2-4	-	CATGDARRGENIQYF	TGCGCCACCGGGGACGCCCGGCGGGGAGAAAACATTCAGTACTTC
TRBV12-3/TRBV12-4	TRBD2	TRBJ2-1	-	CASSSPQGAGAYEQFF	TGTGCCAGCAGTTCCCCTCAGGGAGCGGGAGCATATGAGCAGTTCTTC
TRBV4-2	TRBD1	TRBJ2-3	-	CASSQVLGQGADTQYF	TGTGCCAGCAGCCAAGTACTTGGACAGGGCGCGGATACGCAGTATTTT
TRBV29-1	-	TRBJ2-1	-	CSVLPTNEQFF	TGCAGCGTTTTGCCGACAAATGAGCAGTTCTTC
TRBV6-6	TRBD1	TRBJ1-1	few	CASRLRGYEAFF	TGTGCCAGCAGACTCAGGGGGTACGAAGCTTTCTTT
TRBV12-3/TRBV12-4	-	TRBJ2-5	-	CASSFGTVTQETQYF	TGTGCCAGCAGTTTCGGCACAGTGACACAAGAGACCCAGTACTTC
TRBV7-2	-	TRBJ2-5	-	CASSLGYGETQYF	TGTGCCAGCAGCTTAGGCTACGGGGAGACCCAGTACTTC